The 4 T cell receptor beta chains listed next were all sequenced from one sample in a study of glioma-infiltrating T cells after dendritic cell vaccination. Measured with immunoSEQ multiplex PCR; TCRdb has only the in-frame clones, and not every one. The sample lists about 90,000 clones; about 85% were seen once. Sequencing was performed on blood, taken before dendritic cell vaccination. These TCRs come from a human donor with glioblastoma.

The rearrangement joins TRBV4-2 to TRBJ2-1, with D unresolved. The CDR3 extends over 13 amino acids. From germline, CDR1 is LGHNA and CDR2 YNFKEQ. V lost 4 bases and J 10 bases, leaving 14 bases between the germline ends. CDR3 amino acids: CASSPRLVVEQFF. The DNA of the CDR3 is TGTGCCAGCAGCCCCCGACTCGTGGTCGAGCAGTTCTTC.

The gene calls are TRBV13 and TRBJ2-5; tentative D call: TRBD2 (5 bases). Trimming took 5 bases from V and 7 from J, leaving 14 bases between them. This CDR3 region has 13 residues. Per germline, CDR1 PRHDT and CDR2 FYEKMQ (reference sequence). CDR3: CASSAQLEGTQYF. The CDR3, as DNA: TGTGCCAGCAGCGCACAATTAGAGGGGACCCAGTACTTC.

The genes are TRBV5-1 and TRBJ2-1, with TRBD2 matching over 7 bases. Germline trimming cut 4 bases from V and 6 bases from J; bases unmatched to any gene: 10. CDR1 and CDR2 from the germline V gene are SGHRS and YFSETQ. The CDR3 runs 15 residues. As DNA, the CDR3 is TGCGCCAGCAGCGCGACTAGCAGACCCCTCAATGAGCAGTTCTTC. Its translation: CASSATSRPLNEQFF.

CDR3 bases: TGCGCCAGCAGCTTGTTAAGCCACGGTGAGACCCAGTACTTC. It encodes CASSLLSHGETQYF. This chain uses TRBV5-1 with TRBJ2-5; D unclear. The V end was cut by 1 base, the J end by 5 bases, with 12 bases between. The CDR3 extends over 14 amino acids. Germline V gene data show CDR1 as SGHRS and CDR2 as YFSETQ.